Below are 14 T cell receptor beta chains sequenced from a single sample in a study of PD-1 blockade in classical Hodgkin lymphoma (dated by TCRdb to 2018 to 2020). Library construction relied on the immunoSEQ multiplex PCR assay. TCRdb limited this immuneACCESS table to in-frame rearrangements with V and J called. A share of clones is missing; checked studies link under half to unresolved V genes, and the rest is unexplained. The sample profile shows 110,000 or so clones; around 89% of them were found once. The ten largest account for approximately 20% of the sample. This sample's time point label indicates: cycle 2 day 1 (C2D1) of nivolumab. Relapse after autologous stem cell transplantation had occurred in all trial patients, and cohorts A, B and C were distinguished by prior brentuximab vedotin exposure. Here the sequenced sample was peripheral blood mononuclear cells (PBMCs), taken before the second cycle of nivolumab. The receptors derive from a human donor with classical Hodgkin lymphoma.

In regard to this clone: Within the sample, other DNA sequences also encode this same CDR3. This chain connects TRBV28 to TRBJ1-5, with D possibly TRBD1 on 5 matching bases. CDR3 length equals 15 residues. Germline V gives CDR1 MDHEN, CDR2 SYDVKM. Trimming stripped 3 bases from V and 0 bases from J, with 9 bases between. This CDR3 is CASSLLQGSNQPQHF. DNA of the CDR3: TGTGCCAGCAGTTTGCTCCAGGGTAGCAATCAGCCCCAGCATTTT.

The chain recombines TRBV7-2 with TRBJ2-7, with no clear D. Germline V gene data show CDR1 as SGHTA and CDR2 as FQGNSA. Trimming left V 6 bases short and J 2 bases short, with 14 bases between. The CDR3 has 14 residues. CDR3 in DNA: TGTGCCAGCAGTACGGTACTCGCCACCTACGAGCAGTACTTC. It is translated as CASSTVLATYEQYF.

In this sample, this clone turned up a few times. The chain links TRBV11-2 to TRBJ2-1, with D unclear. The CDR3 is 16 amino acids. V lost 3 bases and J lost 0, with 12 bases in between. From germline, CDR1 is SGHAT and CDR2 FQNNGV. The CDR3 loop is CASSFDEGSSYNEQFF. The CDR3 coding sequence is TGTGCCAGCAGCTTCGACGAAGGTAGCTCCTACAATGAGCAGTTCTTC.

The rearrangement links TRBV5-1 to TRBJ1-2; D ambiguous. This CDR3 comprises 12 residues. Deletions cut 5 bases from V and 3 bases from J, with 8 bases between. Per the germline V gene, CDR1 is SGHRS and CDR2 is YFSETQ. CDR3 DNA: TGCGCCAGCAGAGGAGCTGACTATGGCTACACCTTC. The encoded protein is CASRGADYGYTF.

This rearrangement joins TRBV27 to TRBJ1-3; a weak D match, TRBD1 (5 bases). This CDR3 has 14 residues. Trimming shortened V by 5 bases and J by 0 bases, and 8 bases separated the two germline ends. From germline, CDR1 is MNHEY and CDR2 SMNVEV (reference sequence). The chain's CDR3 is CASSGGYSGNTIYF. In nucleotides, the CDR3 is TGTGCCAGCAGTGGGGGGTACTCTGGAAACACCATATATTTT.

The chain employs TRBV28 and TRBJ1-1, with TRBD1 matching over 11 bases. CDR3 length equals 15 residues. V lost 4 bases, J lost 4 bases, and 5 bases stayed unmatched. Germline-derived CDR1 and CDR2 are MDHEN and SYDVKM. CDR3 loop: CASSSGQGALTEAFF. The CDR3 DNA reads as TGTGCCAGCAGTTCAGGACAGGGGGCTCTCACTGAAGCTTTCTTT. Looking up the rest from reference TRBV28 and TRBJ1-1 gives the full variable domain: DVKVTQSSRYLVKRTGEKVFLECVQDMDHENMFWYRQDPGLGLRLIYFSYDVKMKEKGDIPEGYSVSREKKERFSLILESASTNQTSMYLCASSSGQGALTEAFFGQGTRLTVV.

CDR3 in DNA: TGTGCCAGCAGCTTAGATTTAGGAGATGAGCAGTACTTC. This gives the protein CASSLDLGDEQYF. The J gene is TRBJ2-7, the V gene TRBV7-2; D unclear. CDR1 and CDR2 from the germline V gene are SGHTA and FQGNSA. Trimming took 1 base from V and 7 from J, leaving 11 bases between them. This CDR3 contains 13 residues.

CDR3 sequence: CASKAGTGSGEQYF. CDR3 DNA sequence: TGCGCCAGCAAGGCCGGGACGGGGTCCGGCGAGCAGTACTTC. The V call is TRBV10-1, the J call TRBJ2-7, with D tentatively TRBD1 or TRBD2 (5 bases each). The CDR3 is 14 residues long. The germline V gene has CDR1 WNHNN and CDR2 SYGVQD (reference sequence). V dropped 7 bases and J dropped 6 bases, with 19 bases sitting between them.

The chain joins TRBV27 to TRBJ1-2, with TRBD1 identical over 7 bases. This CDR3 is built from 16 residues. Germline V gives CDR1 MNHEY, CDR2 SMNVEV (reference sequence). After removal of 6 bases from V and 3 bases from J, the junction contained 13 bases not matched to a gene. CDR3 amino acids: CASSYRTGVIYYGYTF. The CDR3 region has the DNA TGTGCCAGCAGCTACAGAACAGGGGTGATTTACTATGGCTACACCTTC.

A few counts support this clone. A read error may account for a junction end that differs from germline. The chain joins TRBV7-7 to TRBJ2-2; 7 bases agree with TRBD1. This CDR3 has 17 amino acids. The germline CDR1 and CDR2 sequences are SSHAT and FNYEAQ (reference sequence). The CDR3 sequence: CASSSLFGTDNTGELFF. CDR3 sequence (DNA): TGTGCTAGCAGCTCCCTCTTTGGGACAGACAACACCGGGGAGCTGTTTTTT.

CDR3 region: CASSYYSGDGYTF. The CDR3, as DNA: TGTGCCAGCAGTTATTATTCGGGGGATGGCTACACCTTC. The chain recombines TRBV6-6 with TRBJ1-2, with a possible D match to TRBD1 (5 bases). V was shortened by 3 bases and J by 6 bases, with 11 bases between the two germline ends. Germline CDR1 and CDR2: MNHNY and SVGAGI (reference sequence). This CDR3 is 13 amino acids long.

This sequence joins TRBV5-1 and TRBJ1-3; D might be TRBD1 (5 bases). Deletions cut 3 bases from V and 0 bases from J, with 13 bases between. CDR3 length: 16 residues. Germline V gives CDR1 SGHRS, CDR2 YFSETQ. CDR3 in amino acids: CASSSSGTSSGNTIYF. The CDR3 DNA sequence: TGCGCCAGCAGCTCGTCCGGGACCTCCTCTGGAAACACCATATATTTT.

J is TRBJ2-6 and V is TRBV6-6; D is undetermined. The CDR3 spans 16 residues. Germline V gene sequence: CDR1 MNHNY, CDR2 SVGAGI (reference sequence). The V end lost 2 bases, the J end lost 3 bases, and 11 bases lay between the germline ends. CDR3 loop: CASSYGRKGGANVLTF. The CDR3 region has the DNA TGTGCCAGCAGTTACGGGCGAAAGGGTGGGGCCAACGTCCTGACTTTC.

This clone turned up a few times. The chain links TRBV5-4 to TRBJ2-3, with a tentative D call TRBD1 (6 bases). The germline CDR1 and CDR2 sequences are SGHNT and YYREEE (reference sequence). This CDR3 is built from 16 residues. Trimming stripped 4 bases from V and 3 bases from J, with 18 bases between. Written as DNA, the CDR3 is TGTGCCAGCAGCAAGTGGGTACAGGGCGTTACAGATACGCAGTATTTT. This gives the protein CASSKWVQGVTDTQYF.